The rows below give T cell receptor beta chains drawn from one sample of a study of T cell responses to AZD1222 COVID-19 vaccine. Data came from immunoSEQ multiplex PCR; TCRdb stores just in-frame clones and leaves some out. The sample carries about 130,000 clones, roughly 93% recorded once. The material was peripheral blood, obtained on day 0 of AZD1222 vaccination. These receptors were collected from an adult in good health. CDR3s include the opening cysteine and the closing phenylalanine or tryptophan. Each record gives: CDR3 length, clone size, V gene, D gene, J gene, CDR3 protein, CDR3 DNA. D genes are given only for firm matches. Clone size is given for some rows only: seen once, a few or many times, or a class if the clone is expanded.

length: 15
size: -
V: TRBV19
D: TRBD1
J: TRBJ1-5
CDR3: CASSAGTGARQPQHF
DNA: TGTGCCAGTAGTGCAGGGACAGGGGCTCGTCAGCCCCAGCATTTT

length: 18
size: -
V: TRBV9
D: TRBD2
J: TRBJ2-1
CDR3: CASSVGLAGVAIYNEQFF
DNA: TGTGCCAGCAGCGTAGGGCTAGCGGGAGTGGCGATATACAATGAGCAGTTCTTC

length: 15
size: -
V: TRBV6-1
D: -
J: TRBJ2-3
CDR3: CASSESLRETDTQYF
DNA: TGTGCCAGCAGTGAATCCCTCCGGGAGACAGATACGCAGTATTTT

length: 13
size: -
V: TRBV7-9
D: -
J: TRBJ1-3
CDR3: CASRRPSGNTIYF
DNA: TGTGCCAGCAGACGGCCCTCTGGAAACACCATATATTTT

length: 13
size: -
V: TRBV10-3
D: TRBD1
J: TRBJ2-7
CDR3: CAIKGTGEHEQYF
DNA: TGTGCCATCAAAGGGACAGGGGAACACGAGCAGTACTTC

length: 14
size: once
V: TRBV5-1
D: TRBD2
J: TRBJ2-1
CDR3: CASSLGLALNEQFF
DNA: TGCGCCAGCAGCTTGGGACTAGCGCTGAATGAGCAGTTCTTC

length: 14
size: -
V: TRBV5-1
D: TRBD2
J: TRBJ2-7
CDR3: CASSLTSGPYEQYF
DNA: TGCGCCAGCAGCTTGACTAGCGGGCCCTACGAGCAGTACTTC

length: 17
size: -
V: TRBV3-1/TRBV3-2
D: -
J: TRBJ2-4
CDR3: CASSQERGALAKNIQYF
DNA: TGTGCCAGCAGCCAAGAGAGGGGGGCCTTAGCCAAAAACATTCAGTACTTC

length: 16
size: -
V: TRBV7-8
D: -
J: TRBJ2-1
CDR3: CASSLAGGTANNEQFF
DNA: TGTGCCAGCAGCTTAGCGGGCGGGACGGCCAACAATGAGCAGTTCTTC

length: 14
size: -
V: TRBV28
D: -
J: TRBJ1-2
CDR3: CASSGRGPLFGYTF
DNA: TGTGCCAGCAGCGGCCGCGGGCCTCTATTTGGCTACACCTTC

length: 16
size: -
V: TRBV7-2
D: TRBD1
J: TRBJ2-5
CDR3: CASSPRPTGGSETQYF
DNA: TGTGCCAGCAGCCCCCGCCCGACAGGGGGCTCAGAGACCCAGTACTTC

length: 16
size: -
V: TRBV27
D: TRBD1
J: TRBJ1-4
CDR3: CASSGQGGPTNEKLFF
DNA: TGTGCCAGCAGTGGACAGGGCGGCCCAACTAATGAAAAACTGTTTTTT

length: 14
size: -
V: TRBV6-1
D: -
J: TRBJ1-2
CDR3: CASSEGPGNYGYTF
DNA: TGTGCCAGCAGTGAAGGTCCGGGGAACTATGGCTACACCTTC

length: 14
size: -
V: TRBV24-1
D: TRBD1
J: TRBJ1-2
CDR3: CATSGTGAARGYTF
DNA: TGTGCCACCAGCGGTACAGGGGCGGCGCGGGGCTACACCTTC